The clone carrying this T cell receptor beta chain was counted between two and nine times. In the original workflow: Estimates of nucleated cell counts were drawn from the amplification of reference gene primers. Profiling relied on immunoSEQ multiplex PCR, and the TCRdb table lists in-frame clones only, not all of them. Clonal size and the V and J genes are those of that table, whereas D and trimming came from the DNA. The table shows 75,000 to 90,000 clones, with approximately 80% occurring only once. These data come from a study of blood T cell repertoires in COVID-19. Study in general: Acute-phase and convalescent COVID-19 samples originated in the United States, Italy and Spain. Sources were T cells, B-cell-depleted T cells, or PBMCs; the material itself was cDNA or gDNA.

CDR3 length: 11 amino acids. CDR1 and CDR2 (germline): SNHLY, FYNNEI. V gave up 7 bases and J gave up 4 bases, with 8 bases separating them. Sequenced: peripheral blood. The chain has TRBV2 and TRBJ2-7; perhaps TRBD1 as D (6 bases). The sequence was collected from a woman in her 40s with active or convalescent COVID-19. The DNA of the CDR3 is TGTGCCAGCACGACAGGTTACGAGCAGTACTTC. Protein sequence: CASTTGYEQYF.